The 18 T cell receptor beta chains presented below share a single source sample, sequenced in a study of T cell changes during pregnancy in multiple sclerosis. The assay was immunoSEQ multiplex PCR, and TCRdb's table has in-frame clones only and misses some. Of 75,000 to 95,000 clones detected, roughly 93% appear once; the ten largest clones hold more than 2%. The source material was peripheral blood, sampled in the second trimester of pregnancy. The receptors stem from a female donor with multiple sclerosis, enrolled in a pregnancy study.

The rearrangement joins TRBV6-1 to TRBJ2-2; 7 positions match TRBD1. With 6 bases clipped from V and 7 bases from J, the junction kept 11 bases outside the gene matches. There are 15 residues in the CDR3. CDR1 and CDR2 from the germline V gene are MNHNS and SASEGT. This CDR3 is CASSPDRVEGGELFF. As DNA, the CDR3 is TGTGCCAGCAGCCCCGACAGGGTAGAGGGCGGGGAGCTGTTTTTT.

In this sample, this clone turned up once. The chain has TRBV25-1 and TRBJ1-2; the D gene is possibly TRBD1 (5 bases). The CDR3 totals 17 residues. The germline gives CDR1 MGHDK, CDR2 SYGVNS. V gave up 2 bases and J gave up 1 base, with 17 bases separating them. As DNA, the CDR3 is TGTGCCAGCAGTGAAACGACTTTTGGGGGGGTTAACTATGGCTACACCTTC. Amino acid sequence: CASSETTFGGVNYGYTF.

The rearrangement links TRBV2 to TRBJ2-1; TRBD1 is a possible D gene (6 bases). Germline V gene sequence: CDR1 SNHLY, CDR2 FYNNEI. The CDR3 runs to 15 residues. V was trimmed by 1 base and J by 0 bases, leaving 7 bases between them. In nucleotides, the CDR3 is TGTGCCAGCAGTGAAGGGACAGCCTCCTACAATGAGCAGTTCTTC. Its protein product is CASSEGTASYNEQFF.

This clone was found once. This chain joins TRBV6-6 and TRBJ1-6; D might be TRBD1 (5 bases). V was shortened by 7 bases and J by 9 bases, with 13 bases between the two germline ends. CDR3 length equals 13 residues. Germline CDR1 is MNHNY and CDR2 is SVGAGI (reference sequence). The CDR3 spells CASTHRQGSPLHF. The CDR3 nucleotides read TGTGCCAGCACCCACCGCCAGGGTTCACCCCTCCACTTT.

In DNA, the CDR3 is TGTGCCAGCAGTATACTAGGTTCGGGCTACGAGCAGTACTTC. Translated: CASSILGSGYEQYF. V is TRBV27 and J is TRBJ2-7; D might be TRBD2 (5 bases). From germline, CDR1 is MNHEY and CDR2 SMNVEV (reference sequence). The CDR3 extends over 14 amino acids. The germline V and J ends were trimmed by 5 bases and 3 bases, with 14 bases remaining between them.

This chain connects TRBV5-4 to TRBJ1-1; the D is unclear. V lost 0 bases, J lost 2 bases, and 11 bases lay in between. CDR3 length equals 15 residues. CDR1 and CDR2 from the germline V gene are SGHNT and YYREEE (reference sequence). The CDR3 DNA reads as TGTGCCAGCAGCTTGGTCTTTCGGGAAAACACTGAAGCTTTCTTT. Protein: CASSLVFRENTEAFF.

This chain joins TRBV5-1 and TRBJ2-2, with 9 bases that match TRBD2. There are 16 residues in the CDR3. V shed 2 bases and J 1 base; nucleotides not matched to a gene: 3. Per germline, CDR1 SGHRS and CDR2 YFSETQ. The CDR3 DNA reads as TGCGCCAGCAGCTTCATGACTAGCGGGAACACCGGGGAGCTGTTTTTT. This gives the protein CASSFMTSGNTGELFF.

The V and J genes are TRBV15 and TRBJ1-1; 8 bases line up with TRBD1. The CDR3 contains 14 residues. Looked up from germline, CDR1 is LNHNV and CDR2 is YYDKDF (reference sequence). Trimming took 0 bases from V and 5 from J; bases not matched to a gene: 2. The CDR3 loop is CATSRETGVTEAFF. The CDR3 DNA reads TGTGCCACCAGCAGAGAGACAGGGGTAACTGAAGCTTTCTTT.

This clone has only a few counts. The chain recombines TRBV28 with TRBJ1-5; D is ambiguous. V lost 10 bases and J lost 4, with 17 bases in between. Looked up from germline, CDR1 is MDHEN and CDR2 is SYDVKM. This CDR3 has 14 residues. The chain's CDR3 is CATGVYAGNQPQHF. Written as DNA, the CDR3 is TGTGCCACGGGAGTTTATGCGGGGAATCAGCCCCAGCATTTT.

The chain uses TRBV6-6 and TRBJ2-6, with TRBD2 matching 9 bases. The CDR3 runs to 16 residues. V lost 6 bases and J lost 4; bases outside the gene matches: 7. From germline, CDR1 is MNHNY and CDR2 SVGAGI (reference sequence). DNA of the CDR3: TGTGCCAGCAGCCCGTCTAGCGGGGTCGGGGCCAACGTCCTGACTTTC. This gives the protein CASSPSSGVGANVLTF.

This chain joins TRBV7-2 and TRBJ2-1; tentatively, D is TRBD2 (5 bases). The V gene's germline CDR1 is SGHTA and CDR2 FQGNSA. This CDR3 is built from 15 residues. Between the trimmed V and J ends, which lost 1 base and 8 bases, there was a span of 15 bases. The CDR3 DNA follows: TGTGCCAGCAGCTTAGGAGCCGGACTTTGGGATGAGCAGTTCTTC. Protein: CASSLGAGLWDEQFF.

The chain joins TRBV12-1 to TRBJ2-7; the table's D call of TRBD2 was not tested on the DNA. TRBV12-1 is an annotated pseudogene. The CDR3 runs to 16 residues. CDR3: CASTPMGWETTYEQYF. The CDR3 DNA follows: TGTGCCAGCACCCCCATGGGGTGGGAGACCACCTACGAGCAGTACTTC.

The J gene is TRBJ2-7, the V gene TRBV30; a possible D gene is TRBD2 (5 bases). Trimming cost V 8 bases and J 5 bases, with 13 bases left between them. Germline CDR1 is GTSNPN and CDR2 is SVGIG (reference sequence). CDR3 length equals 11 residues. This CDR3 reads CAGLGRDEQYF. The DNA for the CDR3 is TGTGCCGGACTCGGGCGGGACGAGCAGTACTTC.

The rearrangement uses TRBV4-1 and TRBJ1-1; 9 bases map to TRBD1. Unmatched junction bases numbered 5, after V lost 5 bases and J lost 1 base. This CDR3 contains 15 residues. Germline assignment: CDR1 MGHRA and CDR2 YSYEKL. CDR3 residues: CASSSRQGENTEAFF. In nucleotides, the CDR3 is TGCGCCAGCAGCTCACGACAGGGGGAGAACACTGAAGCTTTCTTT.

The J gene is TRBJ2-7, the V gene TRBV2; 7 bases agree with TRBD2. Germline V gene sequence: CDR1 SNHLY, CDR2 FYNNEI. The CDR3 contains 13 residues. Unmatched junction bases numbered 9, after V lost 10 bases and J lost 3 bases. CDR3 coding DNA: TGTGCCACCCAAGGACTAGGAGACTACGAGCAGTACTTC. This translates into CATQGLGDYEQYF.

This clone occurred once. V is TRBV19 and J is TRBJ1-6; TRBD1 matches 8 bases. In germline, CDR1 is LNHDA, CDR2 SQIVND (reference sequence). There are 15 residues in the CDR3. J lost 10 bases, V lost 3 bases, and 8 bases had no gene match. The CDR3 reads CASSISTGEESPLHF. The CDR3, as DNA: TGTGCCAGTAGTATTTCGACAGGGGAGGAATCACCCCTCCACTTT. The full variable domain, in which reference TRBV19 and TRBJ1-6 provide the parts outside the CDR3, is DGGITQSPKYLFRKEGQNVTLSCEQNLNHDAMYWYRQDPGQGLRLIYYSQIVNDFQKGDIAEGYSVSREKKESFPLTVTSAQKNPTAFYLCASSISTGEESPLHFGNGTRLTVT.

This chain links TRBV10-1 with TRBJ2-3; 11 bases map to TRBD2. The V gene's germline CDR1 is WNHNN and CDR2 SYGVQD (reference sequence). CDR3 length: 15 amino acids. The junction had 5 bases not matched to a gene; V was cut back by 5 bases and J by 4 bases. CDR3 loop: CASSPLAGVADTQYF. The CDR3 nucleotides are TGCGCCAGCAGTCCACTAGCGGGGGTAGCAGATACGCAGTATTTT.

The chain links TRBV11-2 to TRBJ1-2; D possibly corresponds to TRBD1 (5 bases). Germline V lookup: CDR1 SGHAT, CDR2 FQNNGV. V was trimmed by 4 bases and J by 4 bases, leaving 16 bases between them. This CDR3 contains 15 residues. Here the CDR3 DNA reads TGTGCCAGCAGCTACACAGGAACAGATGGCTATGGCTACACCTTC. This encodes CASSYTGTDGYGYTF.